The 30 T cell receptor beta chains presented below share a single source sample, sequenced in a study of control samples from healthy donors and cancer patients. Profiling relied on immunoSEQ multiplex PCR, and the TCRdb table lists in-frame clones only, not all of them. The sample comprises roughly 170,000 clones, 88% of which are singletons, and roughly 5.3% rests with the top ten. Input material: blood. Source of these receptors: a woman aged 30 to 39 in good health.

The chain links TRBV11-2 to TRBJ1-2; D is unclear. There are 12 residues in the CDR3. V gave up 6 bases and J gave up 8 bases, with 13 bases separating them. Looked up from germline, CDR1 is SGHAT and CDR2 is FQNNGV. The CDR3 bases are TGTGCCAGCAGGGGCGAGGGAGGAGGCTACACCTTC. Its translation: CASRGEGGGYTF.

The CDR3 sequence is CASSVVTADLREAFF. The CDR3 bases are TGTGCCAGCAGCGTAGTTACAGCGGACCTAAGGGAAGCTTTCTTT. The gene calls are TRBV9 and TRBJ1-1, with no clear D. With 0 bases removed from V and 8 bases from J, the gap between germline ends came to 17 bases. This CDR3 has 15 amino acids. Germline V gene data show CDR1 as SGDLS and CDR2 as YYNGEE.

The chain is built from TRBV25-1 and TRBJ1-1; no definite D call. V was trimmed by 4 bases and J by 1 base, leaving 10 bases between them. The CDR3 is made up of 14 amino acids. The germline V gene encodes CDR1 MGHDK and CDR2 SYGVNS. CDR3 sequence (DNA): TGTGCCAGCAGTGGGTCCGAAGGGAACACTGAAGCTTTCTTT. Amino acid sequence: CASSGSEGNTEAFF.

The gene calls are TRBV9 and TRBJ2-2; TRBD1 matches at 10 bases. The CDR3 sequence is 14 residues long. Germline loops: CDR1 SGDLS, CDR2 YYNGEE. J lost 6 bases, V lost 2 bases, and 1 base had no gene match. In DNA form, the CDR3 reads TGTGCCAGCAGCGTTGGACAGGGGGCCGGGGAGCTGTTTTTT. Residues: CASSVGQGAGELFF. Drawing the rest from reference TRBV9 and TRBJ2-2, the complete variable domain is DSGVTQTPKHLITATGQRVTLRCSPRSGDLSVYWYQQSLDQGLQFLIQYYNGEERAKGNILERFSAQQFPDLHSELNLSSLELGDSALYFCASSVGQGAGELFFGEGSRLTVL.

This chain connects TRBV2 to TRBJ2-7; 14 positions agree with TRBD2. The ends lost 6 bases at V and 3 bases at J; junction bases unmatched: 10. The length of the CDR3 is 17 residues. The germline V gene encodes CDR1 SNHLY and CDR2 FYNNEI. DNA of the CDR3: TGTGCCAGCAGAGCCGGGACTAGCGGGAGTTTACTCTACGAGCAGTACTTC. The encoded protein is CASRAGTSGSLLYEQYF. Looking up the rest from reference TRBV2 and TRBJ2-7 gives the full variable domain: EPEVTQTPSHQVTQMGQEVILRCVPISNHLYFYWYRQILGQKVEFLVSFYNNEISEKSEIFDDQFSVERPDGSNFTLKIRSTKLEDSAMYFCASRAGTSGSLLYEQYFGPGTRLTVT.

The chain joins TRBV4-1 to TRBJ2-1; TRBD2 is a possible D gene (5 bases). Between the trimmed V and J ends, which lost 6 bases and 0 bases, there was a span of 12 bases. The CDR3 covers 15 residues. The germline V gene encodes CDR1 MGHRA and CDR2 YSYEKL. This CDR3 reads CASRESGVSYNEQFF. CDR3 DNA: TGCGCCAGCAGAGAAAGCGGTGTCTCCTACAATGAGCAGTTCTTC.

The chain recombines TRBV6-4 with TRBJ2-1, with a tentative D call TRBD2 (5 bases). CDR1 is MRHNA, CDR2 SNTAGT, per germline. V was cut by 0 bases and J by 3 bases, with 9 bases left in between. The CDR3 consists of 15 residues. Here the CDR3 DNA reads TGTGCCAGCAGTGACTCGAGGGCGGACTACAATGAGCAGTTCTTC. As protein: CASSDSRADYNEQFF.

V and J are TRBV30 and TRBJ1-1, with D unresolved. CDR1 and CDR2 from the germline V gene are GTSNPN and SVGIG (reference sequence). The CDR3 consists of 12 residues. Trimming pared 0 bases from V and 9 bases from J, leaving 11 bases between. The CDR3 bases are TGTGCCTGGAGTGTAAGGTCCGGACAAGCTTTCTTT. This gives the protein CAWSVRSGQAFF.

The chain carries TRBV30 and TRBJ1-2, with no clear D. The V end was cut by 4 bases, the J end by 2 bases, with 5 bases between. The germline V gene has CDR1 GTSNPN and CDR2 SVGIG (reference sequence). The CDR3 has 11 amino acids. For the CDR3, the DNA is TGTGCCTGGACGGGGAACTATGGCTACACCTTC. It specifies CAWTGNYGYTF. Full variable domain (outside the CDR3, taken from reference TRBV30 and TRBJ1-2): SQTIHQWPATLVQPVGSPLSLECTVEGTSNPNLYWYRQAAGRGLQLLFYSVGIGQISSEVPQNLSASRPQDRQFILSSKKLLLSDSGFYLCAWTGNYGYTFGSGTRLTVV.

The rearrangement links TRBV3-1 (or the pseudogene TRBV3-2) to TRBJ2-1, with D unresolved. Trimming removed 0 bases at V and 1 base at J, with 7 bases between. Germline-derived CDR1 and CDR2 are LGHDT and YNNKEL (reference sequence). The CDR3 is 15 amino acids. CDR3 nucleotide sequence: TGTGCCAGCAGCCAAGATGGCAGTTCCTACAATGAGCAGTTCTTC. This codes for CASSQDGSSYNEQFF.

This chain links TRBV15 with TRBJ1-2; D is ambiguous. The germline V gene has CDR1 LNHNV and CDR2 YYDKDF (reference sequence). This CDR3 has 15 residues. V was shortened by 0 bases and J by 6 bases, with 14 bases between the two germline ends. CDR3 region: CATSRDRAEGHGYTF. The CDR3 nucleotides read TGTGCCACCAGCAGAGATCGTGCGGAAGGGCATGGCTACACCTTC.

This sequence joins TRBV5-6 and TRBJ1-6; D not certain. Germline CDR1 SGHDT, CDR2 YYEEEE. The CDR3 spans 13 residues. V shed 0 bases and J shed 7 bases, with 5 bases lying between them. The CDR3: CASSLAGNSPLHF. DNA for the CDR3: TGTGCCAGCAGCTTGGCGGGGAATTCACCCCTCCACTTT.

This clone was found once. The chain couples TRBV28 to TRBJ1-1; D may be TRBD1 (5 bases). CDR3 size: 15 residues. Germline V gene data show CDR1 as MDHEN and CDR2 as SYDVKM. Trimming took 5 bases from V and 1 from J, leaving 14 bases between them. In DNA form, the CDR3 reads TGTGCCAGCAGTCTAGACCGCGGGGGGAACACTGAAGCTTTCTTT. This codes for CASSLDRGGNTEAFF.

The chain joins TRBV24-1 to TRBJ2-5, with 9 bases that match TRBD2. V lost 7 bases and J lost 4; bases outside the gene matches: 6. This CDR3 spans 14 amino acids. The germline gives CDR1 KGHDR, CDR2 SFDVKD. CDR3 region: CATSATSGGETQYF. Here the CDR3 DNA reads TGTGCCACCAGCGCGACTAGCGGCGGAGAGACCCAGTACTTC.

The V and J genes are TRBV5-6 and TRBJ2-5; 7 bases align to TRBD1. The CDR3 is 19 amino acids. J gave up 0 bases and V 0 bases, and 14 bases lay outside the gene matches. Per germline, CDR1 SGHDT and CDR2 YYEEEE. CDR3 residues: CASSLEYGDSGPYQETQYF. The CDR3, as DNA: TGTGCCAGCAGCTTGGAGTATGGGGACAGCGGACCCTACCAAGAGACCCAGTACTTC.

The V call is TRBV4-1, the J call TRBJ1-2, with TRBD1 matching over 8 bases. The trim removed 3 bases at V and 5 bases at J, leaving 8 bases unmatched. The germline V gene has CDR1 MGHRA and CDR2 YSYEKL. The CDR3 length is 15 residues. CDR3 amino acids: CASSQDGTGSYGYTF. CDR3 DNA sequence: TGCGCCAGCAGCCAGGACGGGACAGGCAGTTATGGCTACACCTTC.

Here the CDR3 DNA reads TGTGCCAGCAGTTTTTGGGTTAACACTGAAGCTTTCTTT. It encodes CASSFWVNTEAFF. The chain employs TRBV12-3 or TRBV12-4 and TRBJ1-1; no clear D. This CDR3 comprises 13 residues. V was pared by 3 bases and J by 2 bases, with 7 bases between.

This clone was observed a single time. Other nucleotide sequences from this sample produce the same CDR3. This sequence joins TRBV5-1 and TRBJ2-1; no clear D gene. Per the germline V gene, CDR1 is SGHRS and CDR2 is YFSETQ. The CDR3 is 11 residues long. The germline V and J ends were trimmed by 0 bases and 9 bases, with 4 bases remaining between them. Here the CDR3 reads CASSLAGEQFF. The CDR3 nucleotides are TGCGCCAGCAGCTTGGCTGGTGAGCAGTTCTTC.

This sequence joins TRBV6-5 and TRBJ1-1; TRBD1 matches at 9 bases. This CDR3 contains 15 residues. J lost 1 base, V lost 2 bases, and 2 bases had no gene match. Germline CDR1 is MNHEY and CDR2 is SVGAGI. In nucleotides, the CDR3 is TGTGCCAGCAGTTACGCGGGACAGGGGAACACTGAAGCTTTCTTT. This gives the protein CASSYAGQGNTEAFF.

The V call is TRBV30, the J call TRBJ1-2; D may be TRBD1 (5 bases). Germline V lookup: CDR1 GTSNPN, CDR2 SVGIG (reference sequence). CDR3 length: 12 amino acids. V lost 3 bases to trimming and J lost 8 bases, with 13 bases between them. CDR3 coding DNA: TGTGCCTGGAGCCAGGGAGGATACGGCTACACCTTC. The encoded protein is CAWSQGGYGYTF. Based on the CDR3 plus reference TRBV30 and TRBJ1-2, the full variable domain is SQTIHQWPATLVQPVGSPLSLECTVEGTSNPNLYWYRQAAGRGLQLLFYSVGIGQISSEVPQNLSASRPQDRQFILSSKKLLLSDSGFYLCAWSQGGYGYTFGSGTRLTVV.

The gene calls are TRBV5-1 and TRBJ2-7, with 10 bases matching TRBD1. This CDR3 comprises 14 residues. The trim removed 4 bases at V and 2 bases at J, leaving 3 bases unmatched. CDR1 is SGHRS, CDR2 YFSETQ, per germline. CDR3 amino acids: CASSPGQGAYEQYV. CDR3 DNA sequence: TGCGCCAGCAGCCCCGGACAGGGGGCCTACGAGCAGTACGTC.

The chain joins TRBV3-1 (or the pseudogene TRBV3-2) to TRBJ1-1; D might be TRBD1 (6 bases). Trimming shortened V by 5 bases and J by 4 bases, and 17 bases separated the two germline ends. CDR1 and CDR2 from the germline V gene are LGHDT and YNNKEL (reference sequence). This CDR3 comprises 15 residues. In nucleotides, the CDR3 is TGTGCCAGCAGCACGTTGACTACGGGGGCCACTGAAGCTTTCTTT. As protein: CASSTLTTGATEAFF.

The V gene is TRBV19, the J gene TRBJ1-1; D is possibly TRBD1 (6 bases). This CDR3 is 15 amino acids long. Trimming removed 6 bases from V and 0 bases from J, with 14 bases in between. The germline V gene encodes CDR1 LNHDA and CDR2 SQIVND (reference sequence). The CDR3 region is CASSRQAQLNTEAFF. For the CDR3, the DNA is TGTGCCAGTAGCAGACAGGCACAGCTGAACACTGAAGCTTTCTTT.

The chain is built from TRBV5-1 and TRBJ2-1; D might be TRBD1 or TRBD2, each matching 6 bases. Deletions cut 4 bases from V and 1 base from J, with 18 bases between. The germline CDR1 and CDR2 sequences are SGHRS and YFSETQ. The CDR3 sequence is 17 residues long. In DNA, the CDR3 is TGCGCCAGCAGCCTACTAGCAGTCCAGGGGTCCTACAATGAGCAGTTCTTC. Its protein product is CASSLLAVQGSYNEQFF.

The V and J genes are TRBV27 and TRBJ1-5, with D perhaps matching TRBD1 (5 bases). The CDR3 loop spans 14 amino acids. The germline V gene has CDR1 MNHEY and CDR2 SMNVEV (reference sequence). V shed 6 bases and J shed 0 bases, with 9 bases lying between them. This CDR3 reads CASRQEYSNQPQHF. In nucleotides, the CDR3 is TGTGCCAGCAGACAGGAATATAGCAATCAGCCCCAGCATTTT.

The chain combines TRBV29-1 with TRBJ1-3, with 7 positions matching TRBD1. CDR3 length: 14 amino acids. Germline V gene data show CDR1 as SQVTM and CDR2 as ANQGSEA. After removal of 7 bases from V and 4 bases from J, the junction contained 10 bases not matched to a gene. CDR3: CSARQGHLGNTIYF. Here the CDR3 DNA reads TGCAGCGCCCGACAGGGACATTTGGGAAACACCATATATTTT.

The chain is built from TRBV9 and TRBJ2-3; the D gene is possibly TRBD2 (6 bases). Trimming took 0 bases from V and 6 from J, leaving 11 bases between them. Germline loops: CDR1 SGDLS, CDR2 YYNGEE. The CDR3 totals 14 residues. The CDR3 nucleotides read TGTGCCAGCAGCGTAGGGGCTAGCGCTGATACGCAGTATTTT. Protein: CASSVGASADTQYF.

This clone was recorded only once. The chain uses TRBV4-1 and TRBJ2-3, with a possible D match to TRBD1 (5 bases). Between the trimmed V and J ends, which lost 2 bases and 0 bases, there was a span of 6 bases. This CDR3 is built from 14 residues. Germline CDR1 and CDR2: MGHRA and YSYEKL. CDR3 sequence (DNA): TGCGCCAGCAGCCAACAGGGTAGCACAGATACGCAGTATTTT. This translates into CASSQQGSTDTQYF.

This sequence joins TRBV27 and TRBJ2-2; 8 bases are shared with TRBD2. With 3 bases clipped from V and 6 bases from J, the junction kept 9 bases outside the gene matches. This CDR3 has 16 residues. Germline V gives CDR1 MNHEY, CDR2 SMNVEV (reference sequence). Here the CDR3 reads CASSFDQGLASGELFF. The CDR3 nucleotides are TGTGCCAGCAGTTTCGACCAAGGACTAGCATCCGGGGAGCTGTTTTTT.

The CDR3: CASSLISGAYEQYF. The CDR3 DNA sequence: TGCGCCAGCAGCTTGATCTCAGGGGCCTACGAGCAGTACTTC. The chain carries TRBV5-1 and TRBJ2-7; D is possibly TRBD1 (6 bases). CDR1 is SGHRS, CDR2 YFSETQ, per germline. V dropped 1 base and J dropped 2 bases, with 10 bases sitting between them. The length of the CDR3 is 14 residues.